The sample holds a few counts of the clone carrying this T cell receptor (beta chain). Its cognate antigen is unknown. The sample originates from a study of cytomegalovirus exposure and HLA in healthy donors. Study-wide points: While the bulk of TCR sequences proved rare, some public TCRs turned up in many donors.

Germline V CDR1 and CDR2: ENHRY, SYGVKD. The CDR3 length is 14 residues. J gave up 6 bases and V 3 bases, and 3 bases lay outside the gene matches. The donors formed part of the roughly 120-subject validation cohort, distinct from the roughly 700-subject first cohort. Sequenced by immunoSEQ multiplex PCR; TCRdb stores in-frame clones only, minus some. The data show about 170,000 clones, about 90% seen once. The origin of this receptor is a woman in her thirties in good health and CMV-seronegative. The sequencing input was PBMCs. The genes are TRBV10-3 and TRBJ1-4; TRBD1 aligns across 8 bases. This chain's CDR3 is CAISDGQGYEKLFF. The CDR3 DNA sequence: TGTGCCATCAGTGACGGACAGGGATATGAAAAACTGTTTTTT.